This TCR beta chain is drawn from a study of identical twins. TCRdb reanalysed the 5' RACE reads using MiXCR and keeps one entry per CDR3 protein. The sample comprises some 710,000 distinct CDR3 sequences, approximately 6.1% of which are singletons, and around 2% rests with the top ten. Study conclusions and caveats: Reduced insertions were recorded for abundant cord blood beta clonotypes, with no such pattern in memory repertoires. Models underestimated TCR alpha sharing (out-of-frame) in monozygotic twins.

This CDR3 spans 17 amino acids. V shed 0 bases and J 3 bases; nucleotides not matched to a gene: 4. Germline assignment: CDR1 SQVTM and CDR2 ANQGSEA. This clonotype was counted only a few times. The antigen remains undetermined. Sequencing was done on a sample of naive T cells sorted from blood. The receptor's source is a man younger than 35 in good health. The chain combines TRBV29-1 with TRBJ2-2; TRBD2 agrees at 13 bases. CDR3 bases: TGCAGCGTTGAAGATTCTACTAGCGGGAGGGACACCGGGGAGCTGTTTTTT. Protein sequence: CSVEDSTSGRDTGELFF.